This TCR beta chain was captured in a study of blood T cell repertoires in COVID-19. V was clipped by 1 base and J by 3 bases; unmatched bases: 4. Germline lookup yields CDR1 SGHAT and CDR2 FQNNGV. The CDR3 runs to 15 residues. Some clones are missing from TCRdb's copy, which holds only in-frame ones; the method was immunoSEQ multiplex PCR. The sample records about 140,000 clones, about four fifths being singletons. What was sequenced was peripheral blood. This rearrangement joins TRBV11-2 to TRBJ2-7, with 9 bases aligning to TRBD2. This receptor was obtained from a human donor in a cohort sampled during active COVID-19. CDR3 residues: CASSLAGTSLYEQYF. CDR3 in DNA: TGTGCCAGCAGCTTAGCTGGGACTAGCCTCTACGAGCAGTACTTC.